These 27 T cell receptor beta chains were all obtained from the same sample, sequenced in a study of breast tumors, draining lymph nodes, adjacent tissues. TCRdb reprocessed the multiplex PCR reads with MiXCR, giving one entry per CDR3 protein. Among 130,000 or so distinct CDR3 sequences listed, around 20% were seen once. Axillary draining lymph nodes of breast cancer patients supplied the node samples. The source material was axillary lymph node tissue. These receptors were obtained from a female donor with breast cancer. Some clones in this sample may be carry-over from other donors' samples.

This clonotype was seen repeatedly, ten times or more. CDR3 sequence (DNA): TGTGCCAGCAGCCTTACTCGGACAGATTCAGATACGCAGTATTTT. This gives the protein CASSLTRTDSDTQYF. The chain uses TRBV5-6 and TRBJ2-3, with a tentative D call TRBD1 (6 bases). Per germline, CDR1 SGHDT and CDR2 YYEEEE. CDR3 length: 15 residues. The V end was cut by 4 bases, the J end by 4 bases, with 16 bases between.

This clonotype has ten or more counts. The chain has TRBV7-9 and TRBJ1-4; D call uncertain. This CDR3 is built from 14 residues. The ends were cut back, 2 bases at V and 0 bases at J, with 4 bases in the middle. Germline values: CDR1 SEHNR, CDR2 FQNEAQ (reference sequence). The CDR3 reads CASSLQTTNEKLFF. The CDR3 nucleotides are TGTGCCAGCAGCTTACAGACAACTAATGAAAAACTGTTTTTT. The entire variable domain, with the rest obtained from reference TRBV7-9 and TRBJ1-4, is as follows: DTGVSQNPRHKITKRGQNVTFRCDPISEHNRLYWYRQTLGQGPEFLTYFQNEAQLEKSRLLSDRFSAERPKGSFSTLEIQRTEQGDSAMYLCASSLQTTNEKLFFGSGTQLSVL.

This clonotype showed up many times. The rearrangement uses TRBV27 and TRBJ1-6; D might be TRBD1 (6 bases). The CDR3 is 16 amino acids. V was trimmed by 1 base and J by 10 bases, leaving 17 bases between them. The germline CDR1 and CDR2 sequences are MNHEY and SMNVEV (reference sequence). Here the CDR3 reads CASSLYARGASSPLHF. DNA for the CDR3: TGTGCCAGCAGTTTATACGCCAGGGGTGCTAGCTCACCCCTCCACTTT.

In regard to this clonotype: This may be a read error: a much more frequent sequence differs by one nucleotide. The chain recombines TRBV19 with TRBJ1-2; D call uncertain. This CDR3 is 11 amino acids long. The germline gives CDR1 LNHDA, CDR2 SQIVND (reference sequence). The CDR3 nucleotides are TGTGCCGGTAGGAGAAACTATGGCTACACCTTC. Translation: CAGRRNYGYTF.

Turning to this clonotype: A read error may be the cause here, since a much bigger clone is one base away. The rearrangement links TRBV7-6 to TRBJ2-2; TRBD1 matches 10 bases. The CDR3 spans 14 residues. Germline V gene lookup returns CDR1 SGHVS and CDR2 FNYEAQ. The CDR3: CACSRDRGTGELFF. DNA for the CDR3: TGTGCCTGCAGCAGGGACAGGGGCACCGGGGAGCTGTTTTTT.

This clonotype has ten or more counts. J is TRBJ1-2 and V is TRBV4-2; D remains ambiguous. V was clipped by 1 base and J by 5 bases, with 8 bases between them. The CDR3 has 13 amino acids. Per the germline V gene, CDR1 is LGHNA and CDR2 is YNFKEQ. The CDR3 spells CASSQGVQYGYTF. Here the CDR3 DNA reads TGTGCCAGCAGCCAAGGTGTGCAGTATGGCTACACCTTC.

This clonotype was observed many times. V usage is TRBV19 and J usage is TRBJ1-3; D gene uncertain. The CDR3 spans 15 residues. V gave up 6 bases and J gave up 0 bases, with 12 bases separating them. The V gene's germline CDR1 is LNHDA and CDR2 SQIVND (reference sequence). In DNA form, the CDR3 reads TGTGCCAGTAGAGATGGACCGAGCTCTGGAAACACCATATATTTT. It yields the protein CASRDGPSSGNTIYF.

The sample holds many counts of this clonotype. The CDR3 here is CASRGLAGGATDTQYF. CDR3 coding DNA: TGTGCCAGCAGGGGCTTGGCGGGAGGGGCCACAGATACGCAGTATTTT. V usage is TRBV7-8 and J usage is TRBJ2-3; 9 bases match TRBD2. The germline CDR1 and CDR2 sequences are SGHVS and FQNEAQ. The CDR3 has 16 amino acids. The V gene end was trimmed by 6 bases and the J gene end by 2 bases; junction bases not matched to a gene: 9.

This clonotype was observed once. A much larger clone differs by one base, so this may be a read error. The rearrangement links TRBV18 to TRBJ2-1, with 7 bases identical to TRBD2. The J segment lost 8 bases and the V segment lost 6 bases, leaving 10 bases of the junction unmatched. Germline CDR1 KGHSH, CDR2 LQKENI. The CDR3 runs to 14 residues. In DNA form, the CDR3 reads TGTGCCAGCTCCGGCGCGGCGGGAGCTTATGAGCAGTTCTTC. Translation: CASSGAAGAYEQFF.

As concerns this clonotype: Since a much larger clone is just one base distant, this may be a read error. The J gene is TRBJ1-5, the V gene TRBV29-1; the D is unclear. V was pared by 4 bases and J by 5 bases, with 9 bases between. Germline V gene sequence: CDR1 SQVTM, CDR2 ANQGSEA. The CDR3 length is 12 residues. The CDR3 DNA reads TGCAGCGTTGGGAGTCTGGATCAGCCCCAGCATTTT. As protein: CSVGSLDQPQHF.

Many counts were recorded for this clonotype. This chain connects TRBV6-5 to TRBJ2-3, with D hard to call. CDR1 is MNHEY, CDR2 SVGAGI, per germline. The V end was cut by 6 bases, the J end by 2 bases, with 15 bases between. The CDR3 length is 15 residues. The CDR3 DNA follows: TGTGCCAGCAGCCCCGCCTTCAAATTCACAGATACGCAGTATTTT. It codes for CASSPAFKFTDTQYF.

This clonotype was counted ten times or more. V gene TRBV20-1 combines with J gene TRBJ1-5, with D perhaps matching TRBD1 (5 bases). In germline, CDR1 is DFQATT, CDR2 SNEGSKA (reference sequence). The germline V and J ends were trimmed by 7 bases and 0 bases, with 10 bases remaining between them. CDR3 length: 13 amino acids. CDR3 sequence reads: CSVRGFSNQPQHF. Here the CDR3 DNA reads TGCAGTGTTCGGGGGTTTAGCAATCAGCCCCAGCATTTT.

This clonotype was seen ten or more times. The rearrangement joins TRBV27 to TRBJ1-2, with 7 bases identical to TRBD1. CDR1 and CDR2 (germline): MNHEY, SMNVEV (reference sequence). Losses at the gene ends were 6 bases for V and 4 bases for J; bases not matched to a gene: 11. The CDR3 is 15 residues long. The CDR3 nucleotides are TGTGCCAGCAGAGAACAGGGGCAGCGTGGCTATGGCTACACCTTC. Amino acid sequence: CASREQGQRGYGYTF.

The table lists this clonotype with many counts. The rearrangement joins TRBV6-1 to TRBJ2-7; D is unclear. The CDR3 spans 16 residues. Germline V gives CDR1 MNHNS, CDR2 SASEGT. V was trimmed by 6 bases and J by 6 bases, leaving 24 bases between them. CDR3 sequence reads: CASRAAGYIIPREQYF. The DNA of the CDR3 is TGTGCCAGCAGAGCTGCCGGGTACATAATCCCACGCGAGCAGTACTTC.

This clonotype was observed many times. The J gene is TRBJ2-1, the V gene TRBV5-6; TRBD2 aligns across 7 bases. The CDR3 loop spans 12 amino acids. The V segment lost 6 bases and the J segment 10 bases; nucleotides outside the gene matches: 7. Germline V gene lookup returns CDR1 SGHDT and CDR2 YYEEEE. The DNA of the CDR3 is TGTGCCAGCAACCCCTGGGGGGGGGAGCAGTTCTTC. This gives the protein CASNPWGGEQFF.

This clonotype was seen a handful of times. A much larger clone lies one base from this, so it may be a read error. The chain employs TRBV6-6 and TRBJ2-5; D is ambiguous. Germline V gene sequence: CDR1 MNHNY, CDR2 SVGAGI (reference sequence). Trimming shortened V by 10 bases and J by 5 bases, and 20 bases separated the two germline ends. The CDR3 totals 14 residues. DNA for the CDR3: TGTGCCATCCAAGTGGGCAGGAGTTCGGAGACCCAGTACTTC. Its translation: CAIQVGRSSETQYF.

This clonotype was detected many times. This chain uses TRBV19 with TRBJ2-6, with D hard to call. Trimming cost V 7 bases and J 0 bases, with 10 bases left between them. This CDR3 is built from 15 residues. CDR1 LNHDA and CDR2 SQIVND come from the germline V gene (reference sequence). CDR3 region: CASKPYSSGANVLTF. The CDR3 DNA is TGTGCCAGTAAGCCCTACAGCTCTGGGGCCAACGTCCTGACTTTC. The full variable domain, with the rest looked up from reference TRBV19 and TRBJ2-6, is DGGITQSPKYLFRKEGQNVTLSCEQNLNHDAMYWYRQDPGQGLRLIYYSQIVNDFQKGDIAEGYSVSREKKESFPLTVTSAQKNPTAFYLCASKPYSSGANVLTFGAGSRLTVL.

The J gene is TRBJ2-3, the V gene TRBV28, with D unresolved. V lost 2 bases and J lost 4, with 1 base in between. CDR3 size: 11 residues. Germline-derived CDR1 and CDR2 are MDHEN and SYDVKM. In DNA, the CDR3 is TGTGCCAGCAGTTTACCAGATACGCAGTATTTT. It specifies CASSLPDTQYF.

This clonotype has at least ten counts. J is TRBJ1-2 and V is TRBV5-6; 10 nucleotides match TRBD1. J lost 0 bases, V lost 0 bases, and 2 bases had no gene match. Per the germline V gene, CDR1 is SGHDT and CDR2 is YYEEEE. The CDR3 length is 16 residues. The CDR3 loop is CASSLEGTGANYGYTF. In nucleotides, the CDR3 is TGTGCCAGCAGCTTGGAGGGGACAGGGGCTAACTATGGCTACACCTTC.

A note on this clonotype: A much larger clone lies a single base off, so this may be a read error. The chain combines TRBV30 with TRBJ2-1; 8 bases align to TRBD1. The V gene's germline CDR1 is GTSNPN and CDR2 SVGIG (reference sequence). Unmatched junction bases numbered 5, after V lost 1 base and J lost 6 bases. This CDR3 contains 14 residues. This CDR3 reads CAWSADRGGNEQFF. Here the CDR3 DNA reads TGTGCCTGGAGTGCAGACAGGGGAGGCAATGAGCAGTTCTTC.

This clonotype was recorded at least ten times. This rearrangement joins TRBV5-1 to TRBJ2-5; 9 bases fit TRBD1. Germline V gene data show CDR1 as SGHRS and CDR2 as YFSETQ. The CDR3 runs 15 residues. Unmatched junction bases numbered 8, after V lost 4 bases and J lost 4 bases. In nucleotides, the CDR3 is TGCGCCAGCAGCCAGGGACAGGGAGGAGGAGAGACCCAGTACTTC. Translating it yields CASSQGQGGGETQYF.

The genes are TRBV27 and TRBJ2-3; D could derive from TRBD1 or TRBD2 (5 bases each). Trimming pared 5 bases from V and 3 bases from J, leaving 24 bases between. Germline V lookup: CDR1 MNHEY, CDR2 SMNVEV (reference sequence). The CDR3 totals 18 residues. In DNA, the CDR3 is TGTGCCAGCAGTAAACGAATCCGGGACGCTGTGACGACAGATACGCAGTATTTT. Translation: CASSKRIRDAVTTDTQYF.

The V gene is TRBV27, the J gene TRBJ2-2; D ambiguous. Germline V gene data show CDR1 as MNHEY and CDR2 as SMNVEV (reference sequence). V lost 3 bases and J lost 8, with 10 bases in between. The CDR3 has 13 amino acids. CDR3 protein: CASSLAQYGELFF. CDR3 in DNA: TGTGCCAGCAGTTTGGCCCAATATGGGGAGCTGTTTTTT.

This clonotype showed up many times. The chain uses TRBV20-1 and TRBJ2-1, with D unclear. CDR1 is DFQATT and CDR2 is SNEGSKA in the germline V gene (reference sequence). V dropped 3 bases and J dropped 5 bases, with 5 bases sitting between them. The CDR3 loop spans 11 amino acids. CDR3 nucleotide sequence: TGCAGTGCTAGCAAAAACAATGAGCAGTTCTTC. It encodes CSASKNNEQFF.

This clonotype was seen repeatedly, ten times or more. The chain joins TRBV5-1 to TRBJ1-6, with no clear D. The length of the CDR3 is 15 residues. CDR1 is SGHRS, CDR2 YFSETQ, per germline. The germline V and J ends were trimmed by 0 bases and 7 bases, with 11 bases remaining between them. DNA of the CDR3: TGCGCCAGCAGCTTGGCAAGGGAAGCCAATTCACCCCTCCACTTT. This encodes CASSLAREANSPLHF.

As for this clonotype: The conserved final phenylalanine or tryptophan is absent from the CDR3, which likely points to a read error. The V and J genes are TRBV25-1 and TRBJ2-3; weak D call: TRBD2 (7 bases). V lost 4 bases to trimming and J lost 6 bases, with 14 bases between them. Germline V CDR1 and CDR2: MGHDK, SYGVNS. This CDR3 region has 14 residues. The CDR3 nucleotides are TGTGCCAGCAGTGGAGCGAGGGGGGGGGATACGCAGTATTAT. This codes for CASSGARGGDTQYY.

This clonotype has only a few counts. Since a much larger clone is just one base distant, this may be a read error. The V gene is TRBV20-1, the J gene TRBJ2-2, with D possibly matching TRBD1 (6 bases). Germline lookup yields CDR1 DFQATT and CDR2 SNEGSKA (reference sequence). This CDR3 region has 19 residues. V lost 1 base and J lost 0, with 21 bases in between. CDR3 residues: CSARVTGRVFVTNTGELFF. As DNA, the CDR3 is TGCAGTGCTAGAGTGACAGGACGAGTCTTTGTGACGAACACCGGGGAGCTGTTTTTT.